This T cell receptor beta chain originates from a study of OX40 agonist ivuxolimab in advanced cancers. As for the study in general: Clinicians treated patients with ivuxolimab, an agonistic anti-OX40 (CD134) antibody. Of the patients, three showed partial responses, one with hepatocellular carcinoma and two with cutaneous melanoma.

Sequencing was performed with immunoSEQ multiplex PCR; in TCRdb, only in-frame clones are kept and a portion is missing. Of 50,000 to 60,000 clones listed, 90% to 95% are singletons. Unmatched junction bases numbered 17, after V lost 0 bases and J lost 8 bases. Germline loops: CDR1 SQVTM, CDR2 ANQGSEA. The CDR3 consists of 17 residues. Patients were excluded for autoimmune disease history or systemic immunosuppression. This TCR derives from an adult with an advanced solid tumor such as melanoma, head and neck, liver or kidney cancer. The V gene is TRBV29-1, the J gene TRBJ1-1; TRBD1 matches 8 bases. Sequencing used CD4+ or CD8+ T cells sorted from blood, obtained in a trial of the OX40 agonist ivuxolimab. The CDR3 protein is CSVEDPTETGDVFEAFF. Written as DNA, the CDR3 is TGCAGCGTTGAAGATCCAACGGAGACAGGGGACGTCTTCGAAGCTTTCTTT.